A selection of T cell receptor beta chains follows, all from one sample in a study of OX40 agonist ivuxolimab in advanced cancers. Clones were sequenced by immunoSEQ multiplex PCR, and TCRdb holds only the in-frame ones, with some missing. Among 26,000 or so clones listed, 85% to 90% were seen once. The sequencing used CD4+ or CD8+ T cells sorted from blood, collected in a trial of the OX40 agonist ivuxolimab. The origin of the receptors is an adult with an advanced solid tumor such as melanoma, head and neck, liver or kidney cancer. The CDR3 runs from the conserved cysteine through the conserved F or W. A D gene is named only where the DNA matches it firmly. Not every row has a clone size; where given, it reads once, few, many or a size class.

>TRBV28|.|.|TRBJ2-3
CASSPSTPTDTQYF
TGTGCCAGCAGTCCTTCGACTCCCACAGATACGCAGTATTTT
>TRBV7-2|once|.|TRBJ2-7
CASSSGTYEQYF
TGTGCCAGCAGCTCAGGAACCTACGAGCAGTACTTC
>TRBV5-6|.|TRBD2|TRBJ2-1
CASSLSAAGDLGEQFF
TGTGCCAGCAGCCTAAGCGCGGCGGGGGACTTAGGGGAGCAGTTCTTC
>TRBV19|.|TRBD1|TRBJ1-5
CASSWDRRSGNQPQHF
TGTGCCAGTAGTTGGGACAGGAGAAGCGGCAATCAGCCCCAGCATTTT
>TRBV6-1|.|.|TRBJ1-1
CASSEGFFNTEAFF
TGTGCCAGCAGTGAGGGTTTTTTCAACACTGAAGCTTTCTTT
>TRBV19|.|.|TRBJ1-2
CASSIDYEQERYYGYTF
TGTGCCAGTAGTATAGATTATGAACAGGAAAGATACTATGGCTACACCTTC
>TRBV28|.|.|TRBJ1-1
CASSLPSQVLGTEAFF
TGTGCCAGCAGTTTACCGTCACAGGTTTTGGGCACTGAAGCTTTCTTT
>TRBV7-6|.|.|TRBJ1-4
CASSKSPDSNEKLFF
TGTGCCAGCAGCAAGAGCCCCGACTCTAATGAAAAACTGTTTTTT
>TRBV19|.|.|TRBJ2-3
CASSMELSPDTQYF
TGTGCCAGTAGTATGGAGTTATCGCCAGATACGCAGTATTTT
>TRBV7-5|.|.|TRBJ2-5
CARSPRRGKTQYF
TGTGCCAGAAGCCCCCGGAGGGGTAAGACCCAGTACTTC
>TRBV10-2|once|.|TRBJ2-1
CASSVPDYHNEQFF
TGCGCCAGCAGTGTTCCTGATTACCACAATGAGCAGTTCTTC